This TCR beta chain was recorded in a study of cytomegalovirus exposure and HLA in healthy donors. Libraries were prepared by immunoSEQ multiplex PCR; TCRdb keeps only in-frame clonotypes and omits some of them. The table shows about 160,000 clones, with 70% to 90% occurring only once. This clonotype was sampled from a woman aged 25-40 years in good health and CMV-seronegative. Sequenced sample: PBMCs.

CDR3 nucleotides: TGTGCCAGCAGCTTAAAGATCTGGTTCGTCAAGTACTTC. It encodes CASSLKIWFVKYF. The rearrangement links TRBV7-2 to TRBJ2-5; D uncertain. CDR1 is SGHTA, CDR2 FQGNSA, per germline. The CDR3 runs 13 residues. V was cut by 2 bases and J by 12 bases, with 16 bases left in between.